This T cell receptor beta chain was documented in a study of cytomegalovirus exposure and HLA in healthy donors. This CDR3 is 14 amino acids long. Germline CDR1 LNHDA, CDR2 SQIVND (reference sequence). The V and J ends lost 5 bases and 4 bases respectively, with 14 bases between them. Study-level results: Trimming of TCR beta V- and J-genes showed a link, identified in a later analysis, to a missense DCLRE1C variant.

The PCR made use of 60 Vbeta and 13 Jbeta primers. Data came from immunoSEQ multiplex PCR; TCRdb stores just in-frame clones and leaves some out. This sample has about 240,000 clones, with around 80% found just once. In regard to this clone: Its antigen remains unknown.

Material: PBMCs. This receptor was taken from a woman aged 55-75 years in good health and CMV-seropositive. The gene calls are TRBV19 and TRBJ2-5; TRBD2 is a possible D gene (6 bases). Here the CDR3 reads CASSPTSKAETQYF. CDR3 nucleotides: TGTGCCAGTAGTCCAACTAGCAAGGCAGAGACCCAGTACTTC.